One and the same sample provided the 19 T cell receptor beta chains below, sequenced in a study of blood T cell repertoires in COVID-19 (dated by TCRdb to 2019 to 2021). The receptor library was made with the immunoSEQ multiplex PCR assay. Imported from immuneACCESS, the table was reduced by TCRdb to in-frame sequences with V and J called. These copies leave out some clones; in studies compared against another copy, an unresolved V gene accounts for under half, and the cause of the remainder is not known. Within this sample are roughly 250,000 clones, with 85% to 90% of them counted one time only. The ten largest clones capture roughly 1.6% of the sample. Sequencing used PBMCs or T cells enriched from blood (not recorded which). These receptors all come from a woman aged 45-65 years who had recovered from COVID-19.

J is TRBJ2-5 and V is TRBV19; TRBD1 matches 10 bases. CDR1 LNHDA and CDR2 SQIVND come from the germline V gene (reference sequence). This CDR3 is built from 17 residues. The trim removed 6 bases at V and 4 bases at J, leaving 14 bases unmatched. The CDR3 nucleotides are TGTGCCAGTAGGGGGATTGGGGGACAGGGGTTGGGAGAGACCCAGTACTTC. Protein product: CASRGIGGQGLGETQYF.

This chain connects TRBV9 to TRBJ2-1, with a weak D call TRBD2 (5 bases). Trimming removed 3 bases at V and 5 bases at J, with 15 bases between. There are 15 residues in the CDR3. Germline V lookup: CDR1 SGDLS, CDR2 YYNGEE. The CDR3 sequence: CASSGHGSGNNEQFF. The CDR3 nucleotides read TGTGCCAGCAGCGGACACGGGTCGGGGAACAATGAGCAGTTCTTC.

The genes are TRBV9 and TRBJ1-4; no reliable D call. V was cut by 3 bases and J by 7 bases, with 13 bases left in between. The CDR3 extends over 14 amino acids. Germline lookup yields CDR1 SGDLS and CDR2 YYNGEE. The CDR3 reads CASSADVGGEKLFF. CDR3 nucleotides: TGTGCCAGCAGCGCAGACGTGGGAGGTGAAAAACTGTTTTTT. The entire variable domain, with the rest obtained from reference TRBV9 and TRBJ1-4, is as follows: DSGVTQTPKHLITATGQRVTLRCSPRSGDLSVYWYQQSLDQGLQFLIQYYNGEERAKGNILERFSAQQFPDLHSELNLSSLELGDSALYFCASSADVGGEKLFFGSGTQLSVL.

The chain carries TRBV10-3 and TRBJ2-2, with D possibly being TRBD1 (6 bases). Trimming took off 5 bases at V and 0 bases at J, with 10 bases between the two ends. The CDR3 length is 15 residues. Germline CDR1 and CDR2: ENHRY and SYGVKD. The CDR3 region is CAISSGTTNTGELFF. CDR3 DNA sequence: TGTGCCATCAGTTCCGGGACAACGAACACCGGGGAGCTGTTTTTT.

The V gene is TRBV5-1, the J gene TRBJ2-1; 12 positions agree with TRBD2. Trimming at V came to 5 bases and at J to 2 bases, leaving 11 bases not matched to a gene. The CDR3 contains 18 residues. CDR1 is SGHRS, CDR2 YFSETQ, per germline. CDR3 in DNA: TGCGCCAGCAGAGTGACCGGGGGGACTAGCGGGCCCTACAATGAGCAGTTCTTC. This translates into CASRVTGGTSGPYNEQFF.

V is TRBV6-5 and J is TRBJ2-7, with 12 nucleotides matching TRBD2. This CDR3 has 15 residues. V shed 7 bases, J shed 3 bases, and the junction held 7 bases outside the gene matches. Germline V lookup: CDR1 MNHEY, CDR2 SVGAGI. CDR3 amino acids: CASNPRTSGNYEQYF. In nucleotides, the CDR3 is TGTGCCAGCAACCCAAGGACTAGCGGGAACTACGAGCAGTACTTC.

V usage is TRBV20-1 and J usage is TRBJ1-5; 7 nucleotides match TRBD1. This CDR3 has 13 residues. The V segment lost 3 bases and the J segment 6 bases; nucleotides outside the gene matches: 5. Germline V gene lookup returns CDR1 DFQATT and CDR2 SNEGSKA (reference sequence). This CDR3 is CSASIGQAQPQHF. The CDR3 nucleotides read TGCAGTGCTAGTATCGGACAGGCTCAGCCCCAGCATTTT.

This clone came up once. V and J are TRBV5-1 and TRBJ2-5; D may be TRBD2 (6 bases). The CDR3 consists of 14 residues. Germline loops: CDR1 SGHRS, CDR2 YFSETQ. V was clipped by 3 bases and J by 1 base, with 10 bases between them. The CDR3 loop reads CASSWGLSQETQYF. CDR3 DNA sequence: TGCGCCAGCAGCTGGGGACTTAGCCAAGAGACCCAGTACTTC.

The gene calls are TRBV30 and TRBJ2-1; tentatively, D is TRBD2 (6 bases). Germline CDR1 and CDR2: GTSNPN and SVGIG (reference sequence). The CDR3 runs 13 residues. V was cut by 7 bases and J by 5 bases, with 15 bases left in between. CDR3 DNA: TGTGCCTCGCCGGGAACTAGCAACAATGAGCAGTTCTTC. This sequence encodes CASPGTSNNEQFF.

As concerns this clone: Other DNA sequences in this sample translate to the same CDR3. This sequence joins TRBV6-5 and TRBJ1-2; 9 nucleotides align to TRBD1. The junction had 7 bases not matched to a gene; V was cut back by 6 bases and J by 5 bases. Germline loops: CDR1 MNHEY, CDR2 SVGAGI. The CDR3 length is 14 residues. The CDR3 spells CASSRGQGAYGYTF. In DNA, the CDR3 is TGTGCCAGCAGCCGGGGACAGGGAGCATATGGCTACACCTTC.

The gene calls are TRBV4-1 and TRBJ2-1; the match to TRBD1 covers 7 bases. From germline, CDR1 is MGHRA and CDR2 YSYEKL. With 1 base clipped from V and 7 bases from J, the junction kept 4 bases outside the gene matches. This CDR3 is built from 14 residues. This CDR3 is CASSQVGQANEQFF. CDR3 DNA: TGCGCCAGCAGCCAAGTCGGACAGGCGAATGAGCAGTTCTTC.

The rearrangement uses TRBV5-1 and TRBJ2-1, with 7 positions matching TRBD2. The CDR3 length is 13 residues. Per germline, CDR1 SGHRS and CDR2 YFSETQ. Trimming cost V 7 bases and J 8 bases; bases outside gene matches: 9. CDR3 sequence reads: CASGREIWDEQFF. The DNA of the CDR3 is TGCGCCAGCGGGAGGGAGATTTGGGATGAGCAGTTCTTC.

This clone was detected once. V usage is TRBV29-1 and J usage is TRBJ2-5; no clear D. V lost 5 bases and J 5 bases, leaving 12 bases between the germline ends. Looked up from germline, CDR1 is SQVTM and CDR2 is ANQGSEA. CDR3 length equals 12 residues. CDR3 sequence (DNA): TGCAGCGTTTGGTTGGTTCGGGAGACCCAGTACTTC. Its translation is CSVWLVRETQYF.

The V and J genes are TRBV6-1 and TRBJ1-1; 7 bases agree with TRBD1. Germline lookup yields CDR1 MNHNS and CDR2 SASEGT. The CDR3 extends over 16 amino acids. The V segment lost 4 bases and the J segment 0 bases; nucleotides outside the gene matches: 8. The CDR3: CASSGIPGTVNTEAFF. CDR3 DNA: TGTGCCAGCAGTGGGATCCCCGGGACAGTGAACACTGAAGCTTTCTTT.

This chain links TRBV14 with TRBJ2-1, with 8 bases aligning to TRBD2. The V gene's germline CDR1 is SGHDN and CDR2 FVKESK. The trim removed 6 bases at V and 0 bases at J, leaving 7 bases unmatched. This CDR3 has 16 residues. The chain's CDR3 is CASRGRGTSSYNEQFF. Written as DNA, the CDR3 is TGTGCCAGCAGGGGACGGGGGACTAGCTCCTACAATGAGCAGTTCTTC.

The chain carries TRBV5-6 and TRBJ2-3; 8 bases are shared with TRBD2. Germline assignment: CDR1 SGHDT and CDR2 YYEEEE. After removal of 6 bases from V and 4 bases from J, the junction contained 10 bases not matched to a gene. The length of the CDR3 is 15 residues. DNA of the CDR3: TGTGCCAGCACCACCGACGGGCGGGAGGCAGATACGCAGTATTTT. Translating it yields CASTTDGREADTQYF.

The rearrangement joins TRBV5-1 to TRBJ1-1; D uncertain. Germline lookup yields CDR1 SGHRS and CDR2 YFSETQ. V lost 0 bases and J 1 base, leaving 10 bases between the germline ends. The length of the CDR3 is 15 residues. This chain's CDR3 is CASSLERTENTEAFF. CDR3 nucleotides: TGCGCCAGCAGCTTGGAGCGGACGGAGAACACTGAAGCTTTCTTT.

The chain has TRBV9 and TRBJ2-1, with D possibly TRBD2 on 5 matching bases. V was pared by 3 bases and J by 5 bases, with 15 bases between. This CDR3 has 15 amino acids. Germline assignment: CDR1 SGDLS and CDR2 YYNGEE. CDR3 residues: CASSALGGSDNEQFF. In nucleotides, the CDR3 is TGTGCCAGCAGCGCACTAGGCGGAAGTGACAATGAGCAGTTCTTC. The entire variable domain, with the rest obtained from reference TRBV9 and TRBJ2-1, is as follows: DSGVTQTPKHLITATGQRVTLRCSPRSGDLSVYWYQQSLDQGLQFLIQYYNGEERAKGNILERFSAQQFPDLHSELNLSSLELGDSALYFCASSALGGSDNEQFFGPGTRLTVL.

The rearrangement links TRBV4-1 to TRBJ2-1; 13 bases match TRBD2. CDR1 and CDR2 from the germline V gene are MGHRA and YSYEKL. V trimming: 3 bases; J trimming: 4 bases; junction bases outside the gene matches: 6. The CDR3 has 17 residues. DNA of the CDR3: TGCGCCAGCAGCCACATGCCGGGACTAGCGGGATACAATGAGCAGTTCTTC. It is translated as CASSHMPGLAGYNEQFF.